This T cell receptor (beta chain) was recorded in a study of cytomegalovirus exposure and HLA in healthy donors. Study in general: Caucasian-associated ancestry cluster membership applied to less than 85% of around 400 genotyped donors.

To note about this clone: Its target is unknown.

V was clipped by 1 base and J by 7 bases; unmatched bases: 8. The germline V gene encodes CDR1 MNHEY and CDR2 SVGAGI. The CDR3 consists of 16 residues. Overall study results and limits: Across donors, most TCRs were seen rarely, yet some public ones were widespread.

60 Vbeta and 13 Jbeta primers were used in PCR. Profiled with immunoSEQ multiplex PCR; TCRdb holds only in-frame clones, not every one. This sample has a few hundred thousand clones; around 80% occur once, and the top ten carry 0.58%. The sequence derives from a woman between 40 and 50 years old in good health and CMV-seronegative. Sequenced material: PBMCs. The chain couples TRBV6-5 to TRBJ2-1; TRBD2 matches at 9 bases. CDR3 sequence reads: CASSYWVGSGGNEQFF. DNA of the CDR3: TGTGCCAGCAGTTACTGGGTGGGTAGCGGGGGTAATGAGCAGTTCTTC.